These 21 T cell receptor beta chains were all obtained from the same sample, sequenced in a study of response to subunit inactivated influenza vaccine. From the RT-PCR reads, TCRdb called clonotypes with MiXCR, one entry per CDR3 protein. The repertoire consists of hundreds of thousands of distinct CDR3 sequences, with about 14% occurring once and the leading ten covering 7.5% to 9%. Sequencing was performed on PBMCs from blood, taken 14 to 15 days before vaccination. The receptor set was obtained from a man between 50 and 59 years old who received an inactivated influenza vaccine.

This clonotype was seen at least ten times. This chain's CDR3 is CASSFRTREETQYF. The CDR3 nucleotides read TGCGCCAGCAGCTTCCGGACTCGGGAAGAGACCCAGTACTTC. The V and J genes are TRBV5-1 and TRBJ2-5; maybe TRBD2 (5 bases). Germline V lookup: CDR1 SGHRS, CDR2 YFSETQ. V dropped 2 bases and J dropped 3 bases, with 11 bases sitting between them. The CDR3 sequence is 14 residues long.

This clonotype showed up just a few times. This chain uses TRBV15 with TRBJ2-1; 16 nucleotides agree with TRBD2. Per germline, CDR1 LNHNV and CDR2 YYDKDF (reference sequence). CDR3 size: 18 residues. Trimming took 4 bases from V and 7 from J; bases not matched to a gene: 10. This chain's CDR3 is CATSKGTSGRAQGNEQFF. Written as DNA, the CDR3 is TGTGCCACCAGCAAGGGGACTAGCGGGAGGGCCCAAGGTAATGAGCAGTTCTTC.

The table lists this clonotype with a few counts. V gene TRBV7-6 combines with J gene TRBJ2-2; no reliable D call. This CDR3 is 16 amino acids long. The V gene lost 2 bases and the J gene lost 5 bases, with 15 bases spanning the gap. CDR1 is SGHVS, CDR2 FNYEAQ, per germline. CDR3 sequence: CASSLKAQVPTGELFF. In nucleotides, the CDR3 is TGTGCCAGCAGCTTAAAAGCCCAGGTCCCGACCGGGGAGCTGTTTTTT.

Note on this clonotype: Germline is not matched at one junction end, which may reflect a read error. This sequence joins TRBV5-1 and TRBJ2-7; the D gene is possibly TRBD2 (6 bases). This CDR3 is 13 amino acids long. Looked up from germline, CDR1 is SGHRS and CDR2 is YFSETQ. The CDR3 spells CASSLAEPYEQYF. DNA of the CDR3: TGTGCCAGCAGTTTAGCGGAACCCTACGAGCAGTACTTC.

The DNA of the CDR3 is TGTGCCAGCAGCTTTGATCGGCCATCCTACAATGAGCAGTTCTTC. It is translated as CASSFDRPSYNEQFF. The genes are TRBV7-8 and TRBJ2-1, with D uncertain. This CDR3 contains 15 residues. In germline, CDR1 is SGHVS, CDR2 FQNEAQ. Trimming stripped 3 bases from V and 1 base from J, with 10 bases between.

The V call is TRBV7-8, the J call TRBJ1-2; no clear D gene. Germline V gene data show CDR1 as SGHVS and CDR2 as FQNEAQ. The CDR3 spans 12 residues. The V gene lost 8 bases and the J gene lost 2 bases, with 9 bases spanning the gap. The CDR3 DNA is TGTGCCAGCGGTCGGGGAAACTATGGCTACACCTTC. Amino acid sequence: CASGRGNYGYTF.

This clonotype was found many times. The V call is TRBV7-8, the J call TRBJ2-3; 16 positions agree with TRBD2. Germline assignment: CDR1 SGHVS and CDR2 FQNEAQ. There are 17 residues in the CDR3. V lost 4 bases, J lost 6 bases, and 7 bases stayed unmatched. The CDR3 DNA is TGTGCCAGCAGCTCTGGGACTAGCGGGGGGGGAGAGGATACGCAGTATTTT. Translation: CASSSGTSGGGEDTQYF.

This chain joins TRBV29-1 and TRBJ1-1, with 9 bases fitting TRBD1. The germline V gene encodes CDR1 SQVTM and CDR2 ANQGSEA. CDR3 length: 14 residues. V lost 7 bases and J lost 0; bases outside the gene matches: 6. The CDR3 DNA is TGCAGCGGCTACAGGGGGCCTCTGAACACTGAAGCTTTCTTT. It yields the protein CSGYRGPLNTEAFF.

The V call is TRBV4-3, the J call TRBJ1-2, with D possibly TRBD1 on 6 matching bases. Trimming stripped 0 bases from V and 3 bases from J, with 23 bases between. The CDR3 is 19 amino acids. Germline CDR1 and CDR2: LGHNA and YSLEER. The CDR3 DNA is TGCGCCAGCAGCCAAGATAGCCCTGGGACATCCGCCCTAGACTATGGCTACACCTTC. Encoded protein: CASSQDSPGTSALDYGYTF.

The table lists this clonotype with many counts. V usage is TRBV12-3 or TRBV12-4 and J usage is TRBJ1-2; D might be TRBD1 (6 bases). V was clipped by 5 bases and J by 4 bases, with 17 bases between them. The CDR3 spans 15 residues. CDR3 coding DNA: TGTGCCAGCAGTCCTAAGAGGGGGACCCTCTATGGCTACACCTTC. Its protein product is CASSPKRGTLYGYTF.

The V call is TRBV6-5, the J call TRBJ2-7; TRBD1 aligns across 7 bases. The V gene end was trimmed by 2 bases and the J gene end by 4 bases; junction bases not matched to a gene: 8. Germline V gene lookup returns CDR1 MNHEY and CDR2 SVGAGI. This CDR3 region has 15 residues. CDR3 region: CASSYRTGPLYEQYF. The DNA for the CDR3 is TGTGCCAGCAGTTACCGGACAGGACCCCTTTACGAGCAGTACTTC.

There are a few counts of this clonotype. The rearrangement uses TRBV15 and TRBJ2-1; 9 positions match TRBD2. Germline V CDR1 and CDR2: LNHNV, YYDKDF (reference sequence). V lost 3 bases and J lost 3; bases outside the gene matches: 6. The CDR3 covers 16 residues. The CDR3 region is CATSSAGTSRYNEQFF. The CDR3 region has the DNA TGTGCCACCAGCAGTGCCGGGACTAGCCGCTACAATGAGCAGTTCTTC.

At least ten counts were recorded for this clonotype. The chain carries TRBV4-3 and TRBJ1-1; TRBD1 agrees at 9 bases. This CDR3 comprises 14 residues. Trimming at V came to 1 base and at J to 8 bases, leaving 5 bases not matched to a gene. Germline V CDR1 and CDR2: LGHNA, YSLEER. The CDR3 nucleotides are TGCGCCAGCAGCCAAGGGTTCGGGACAGGGGAAGCTTTCTTT. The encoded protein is CASSQGFGTGEAFF.

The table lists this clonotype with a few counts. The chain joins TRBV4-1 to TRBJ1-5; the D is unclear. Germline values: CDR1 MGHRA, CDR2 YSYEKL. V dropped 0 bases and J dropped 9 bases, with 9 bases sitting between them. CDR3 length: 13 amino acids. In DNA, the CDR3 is TGCGCCAGCAGCCAAGACCCCTATCGGCCCCAGCATTTT. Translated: CASSQDPYRPQHF.

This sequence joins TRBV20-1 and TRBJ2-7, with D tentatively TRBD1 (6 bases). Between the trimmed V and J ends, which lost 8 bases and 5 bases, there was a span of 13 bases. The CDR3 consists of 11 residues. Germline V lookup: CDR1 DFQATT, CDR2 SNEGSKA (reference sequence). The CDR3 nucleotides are TGCAGTCCCACACAGGGAAACGAGCAGTACTTC. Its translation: CSPTQGNEQYF.

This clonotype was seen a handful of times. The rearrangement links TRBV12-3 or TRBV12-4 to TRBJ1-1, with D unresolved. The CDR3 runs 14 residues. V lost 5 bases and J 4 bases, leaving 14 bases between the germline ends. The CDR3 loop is CASSLSGGITEAFF. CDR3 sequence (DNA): TGTGCCAGCAGTCTCTCCGGAGGGATCACTGAAGCTTTCTTT.

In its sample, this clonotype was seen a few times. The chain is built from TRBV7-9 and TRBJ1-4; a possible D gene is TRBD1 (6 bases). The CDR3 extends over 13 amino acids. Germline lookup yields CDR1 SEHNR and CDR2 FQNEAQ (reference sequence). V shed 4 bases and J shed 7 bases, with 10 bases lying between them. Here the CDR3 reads CASSWQGSEKLFF. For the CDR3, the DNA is TGTGCCAGCAGCTGGCAGGGGAGTGAAAAACTGTTTTTT.

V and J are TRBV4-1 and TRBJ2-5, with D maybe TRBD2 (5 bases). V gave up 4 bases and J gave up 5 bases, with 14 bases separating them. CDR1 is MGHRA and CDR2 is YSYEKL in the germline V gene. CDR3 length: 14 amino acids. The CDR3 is CASSPPSRRETQYF. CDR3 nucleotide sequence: TGCGCCAGCAGCCCCCCTAGTAGGAGGGAGACCCAGTACTTC.

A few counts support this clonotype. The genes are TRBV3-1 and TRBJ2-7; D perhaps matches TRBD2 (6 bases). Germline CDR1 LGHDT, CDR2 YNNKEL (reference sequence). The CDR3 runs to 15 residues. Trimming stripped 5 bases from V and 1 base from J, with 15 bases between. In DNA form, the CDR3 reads TGTGCCAGCAGCTCGGGACCGCGGGATTCCTACGAGCAGTACTTC. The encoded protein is CASSSGPRDSYEQYF.

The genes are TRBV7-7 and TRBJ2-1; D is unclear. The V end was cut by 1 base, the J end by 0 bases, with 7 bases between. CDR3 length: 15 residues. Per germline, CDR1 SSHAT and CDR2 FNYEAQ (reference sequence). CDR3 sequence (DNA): TGTGCCAGCAGCTTAGTCCCTAGCTCCTACAATGAGCAGTTCTTC. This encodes CASSLVPSSYNEQFF.

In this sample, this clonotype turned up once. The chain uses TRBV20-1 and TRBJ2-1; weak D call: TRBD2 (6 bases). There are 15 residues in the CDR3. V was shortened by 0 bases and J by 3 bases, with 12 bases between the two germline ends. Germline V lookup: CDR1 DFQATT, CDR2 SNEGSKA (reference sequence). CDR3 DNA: TGCAGTGCTAGAGATCCTTCTAGCGTCTACAATGAGCAGTTCTTC. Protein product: CSARDPSSVYNEQFF.